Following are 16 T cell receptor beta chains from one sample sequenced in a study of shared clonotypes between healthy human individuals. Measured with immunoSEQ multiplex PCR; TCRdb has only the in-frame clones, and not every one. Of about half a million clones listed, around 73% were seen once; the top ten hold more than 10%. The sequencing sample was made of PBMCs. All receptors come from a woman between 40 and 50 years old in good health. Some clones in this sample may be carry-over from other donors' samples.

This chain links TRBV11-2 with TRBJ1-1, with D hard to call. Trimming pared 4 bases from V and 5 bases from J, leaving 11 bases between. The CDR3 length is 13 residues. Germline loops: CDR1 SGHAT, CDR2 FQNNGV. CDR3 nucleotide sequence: TGTGCCAGCAGCTCGGAGGGAGGGACTGAAGCTTTCTTT. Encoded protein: CASSSEGGTEAFF.

CDR3 amino acids: CASSRMTVSYNEQFF. CDR3 DNA sequence: TGCGCCAGCAGCCGAATGACAGTCTCCTACAATGAGCAGTTCTTC. V and J are TRBV4-1 and TRBJ2-1; possible D gene TRBD1, 5 bases. CDR3 size: 15 residues. CDR1 is MGHRA and CDR2 is YSYEKL in the germline V gene. Between the trimmed V and J ends, which lost 4 bases and 0 bases, there was a span of 10 bases.

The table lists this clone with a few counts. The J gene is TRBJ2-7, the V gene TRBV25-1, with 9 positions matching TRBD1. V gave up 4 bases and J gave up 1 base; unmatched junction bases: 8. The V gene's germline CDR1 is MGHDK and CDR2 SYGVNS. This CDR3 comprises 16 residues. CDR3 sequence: CASSVRGQGISYEQYF. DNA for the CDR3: TGTGCCAGCAGTGTTAGAGGACAGGGGATTTCCTACGAGCAGTACTTC.

In DNA, the CDR3 is TGTGCCAGCAGCTTAAATCGGGGGGACGAGCAGTACTTC. Protein: CASSLNRGDEQYF. This chain links TRBV7-2 with TRBJ2-7, with TRBD2 matching 7 bases. In germline, CDR1 is SGHTA, CDR2 FQGNSA. Trimming cost V 2 bases and J 5 bases; bases outside gene matches: 3. The CDR3 totals 13 residues.

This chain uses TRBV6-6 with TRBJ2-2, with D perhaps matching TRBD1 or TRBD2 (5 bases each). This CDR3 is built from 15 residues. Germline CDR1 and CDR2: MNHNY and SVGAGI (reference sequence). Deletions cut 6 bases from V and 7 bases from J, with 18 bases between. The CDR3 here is CASSPTRDAGGELFF. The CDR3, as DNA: TGTGCCAGCAGCCCAACCCGGGACGCCGGCGGGGAGCTGTTTTTT.

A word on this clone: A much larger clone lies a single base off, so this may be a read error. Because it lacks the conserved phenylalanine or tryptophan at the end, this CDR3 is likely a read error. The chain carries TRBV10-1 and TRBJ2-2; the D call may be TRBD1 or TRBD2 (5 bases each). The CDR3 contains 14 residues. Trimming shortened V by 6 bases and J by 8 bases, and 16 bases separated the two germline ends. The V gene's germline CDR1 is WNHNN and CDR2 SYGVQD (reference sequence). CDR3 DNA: TGCGCCAGCAGCGCAGGGTCACCGGGGGGGGAGCTGTTTCTT. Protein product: CASSAGSPGGELFL.

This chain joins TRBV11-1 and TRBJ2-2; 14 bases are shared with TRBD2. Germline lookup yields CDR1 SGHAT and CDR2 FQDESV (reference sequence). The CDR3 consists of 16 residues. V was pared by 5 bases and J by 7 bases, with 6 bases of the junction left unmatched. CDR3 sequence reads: CASSKGLAGVFGELFF. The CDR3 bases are TGTGCCAGCAGCAAGGGACTAGCGGGAGTATTCGGGGAGCTGTTTTTT.

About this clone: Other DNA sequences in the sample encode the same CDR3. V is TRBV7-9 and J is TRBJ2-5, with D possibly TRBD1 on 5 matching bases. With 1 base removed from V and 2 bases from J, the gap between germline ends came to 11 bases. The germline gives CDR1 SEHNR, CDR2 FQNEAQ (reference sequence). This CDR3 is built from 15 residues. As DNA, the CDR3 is TGTGCCAGCAGCTTAGGGGGCGGAATACAAGAGACCCAGTACTTC. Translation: CASSLGGGIQETQYF.

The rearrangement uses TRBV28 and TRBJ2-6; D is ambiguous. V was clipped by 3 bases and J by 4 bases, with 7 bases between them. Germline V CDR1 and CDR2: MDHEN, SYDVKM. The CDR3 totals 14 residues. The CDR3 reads CASSLMGGANVLTF. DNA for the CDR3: TGTGCCAGCAGTTTGATGGGCGGGGCCAACGTCCTGACTTTC.

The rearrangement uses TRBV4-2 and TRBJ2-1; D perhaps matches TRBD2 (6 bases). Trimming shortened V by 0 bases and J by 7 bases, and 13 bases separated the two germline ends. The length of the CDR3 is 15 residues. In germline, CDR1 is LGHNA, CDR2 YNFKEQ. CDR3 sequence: CASSQEGGVYNEQFF. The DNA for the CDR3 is TGTGCCAGCAGCCAAGAGGGCGGGGTATATAATGAGCAGTTCTTC.

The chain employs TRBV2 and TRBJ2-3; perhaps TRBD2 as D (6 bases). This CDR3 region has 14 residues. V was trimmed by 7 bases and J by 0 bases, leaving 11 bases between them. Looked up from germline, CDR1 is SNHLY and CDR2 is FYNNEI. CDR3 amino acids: CASNQGLSTDTQYF. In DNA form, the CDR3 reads TGTGCCAGCAATCAAGGACTAAGCACAGATACGCAGTATTTT.

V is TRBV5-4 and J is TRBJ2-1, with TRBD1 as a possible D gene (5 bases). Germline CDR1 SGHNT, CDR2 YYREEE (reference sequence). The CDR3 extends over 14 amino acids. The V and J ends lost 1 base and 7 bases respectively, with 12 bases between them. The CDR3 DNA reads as TGTGCCAGCAGCTTGCAACAGGATTTGAATGAGCAGTTCTTC. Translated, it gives CASSLQQDLNEQFF.

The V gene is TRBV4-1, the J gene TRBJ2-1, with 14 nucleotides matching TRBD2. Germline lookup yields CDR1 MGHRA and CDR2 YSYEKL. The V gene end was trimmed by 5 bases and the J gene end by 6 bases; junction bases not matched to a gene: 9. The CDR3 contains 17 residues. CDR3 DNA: TGCGCCAGCAGCAGCGGGACTAGCGGGAGATTTTCCAATGAGCAGTTCTTC. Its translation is CASSSGTSGRFSNEQFF.

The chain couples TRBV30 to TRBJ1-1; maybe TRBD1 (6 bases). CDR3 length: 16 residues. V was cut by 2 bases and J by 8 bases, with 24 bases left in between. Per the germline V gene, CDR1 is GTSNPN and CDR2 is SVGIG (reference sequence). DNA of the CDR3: TGTGCCTGGAGTCCAACTGCGACCGGGACAAGGACGGAAGCTTTCTTT. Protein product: CAWSPTATGTRTEAFF.

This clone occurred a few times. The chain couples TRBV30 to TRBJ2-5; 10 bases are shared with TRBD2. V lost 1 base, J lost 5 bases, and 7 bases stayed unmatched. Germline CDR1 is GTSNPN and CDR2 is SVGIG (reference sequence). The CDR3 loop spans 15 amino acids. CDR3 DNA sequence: TGTGCCTGGAGTGGACTAGCGGGCACGTCGGAGACCCAGTACTTC. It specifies CAWSGLAGTSETQYF.

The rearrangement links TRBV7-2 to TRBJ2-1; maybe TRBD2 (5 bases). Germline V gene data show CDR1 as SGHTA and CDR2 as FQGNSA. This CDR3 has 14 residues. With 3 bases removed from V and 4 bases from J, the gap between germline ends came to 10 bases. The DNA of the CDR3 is TGTGCCAGCAGCTTTATCGGACTTTACAATGAGCAGTTCTTC. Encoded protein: CASSFIGLYNEQFF.